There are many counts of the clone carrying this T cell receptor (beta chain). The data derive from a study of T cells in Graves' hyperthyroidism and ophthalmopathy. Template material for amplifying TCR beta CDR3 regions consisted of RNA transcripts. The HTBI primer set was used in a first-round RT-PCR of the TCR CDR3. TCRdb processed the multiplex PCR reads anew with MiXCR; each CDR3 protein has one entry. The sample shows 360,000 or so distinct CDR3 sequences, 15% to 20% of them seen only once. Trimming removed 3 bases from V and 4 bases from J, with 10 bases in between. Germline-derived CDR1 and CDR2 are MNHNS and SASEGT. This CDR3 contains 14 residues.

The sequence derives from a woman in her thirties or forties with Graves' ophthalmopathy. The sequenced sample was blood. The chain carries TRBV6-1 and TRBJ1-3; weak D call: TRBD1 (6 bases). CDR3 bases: TGTGCCAGCAGTGAGGGGGCTTCCGGAAACACCATATATTTT. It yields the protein CASSEGASGNTIYF.